Presented here are 26 T cell receptor beta chains from one specimen sequenced in a study of shared clonotypes between healthy human individuals. Selected positively for CCR7 and CD45RO-negative, naive CD8 cells excluded terminally differentiated effector memory CD45RA+ cells. TCRdb's table, derived via immunoSEQ multiplex PCR, lists solely in-frame clones and lacks some. The sample contains nearly 2 million clones, roughly 95% of which appear only once. The specimen sequenced was naive CD8+ T cells sorted from blood. The receptor set was obtained from a young man in good health.

The V gene is TRBV27, the J gene TRBJ2-7, with TRBD1 matching 10 bases. CDR1 is MNHEY, CDR2 SMNVEV, per germline (reference sequence). The J segment lost 2 bases and the V segment lost 5 bases, leaving 9 bases of the junction unmatched. The CDR3 is 16 residues long. CDR3 DNA: TGTGCCAGCAGTACCTTCGACAGGGGGCCCGCCTACGAGCAGTACTTC. Its protein is CASSTFDRGPAYEQYF.

The chain combines TRBV29-1 with TRBJ2-3; 11 positions match TRBD2. The germline gives CDR1 SQVTM, CDR2 ANQGSEA. The CDR3 runs 14 residues. Unmatched junction bases numbered 4, after V lost 7 bases and J lost 1 base. Here the CDR3 DNA reads TGCAGCGCCATACTAGCGGGAGGCACAGATACGCAGTATTTT. Encoded protein: CSAILAGGTDTQYF.

The chain employs TRBV7-8 and TRBJ2-3; 9 nucleotides line up with TRBD2. This CDR3 comprises 18 residues. Per germline, CDR1 SGHVS and CDR2 FQNEAQ. Trimming took 5 bases from V and 1 from J; bases not matched to a gene: 13. CDR3 sequence: CASSHEGGRAEGTDTQYF. The DNA for the CDR3 is TGTGCCAGCAGCCATGAGGGCGGGAGGGCCGAGGGCACAGATACGCAGTATTTT.

The V gene is TRBV29-1, the J gene TRBJ1-1; 9 bases are a match to TRBD1. After removal of 6 bases from V and 3 bases from J, the junction contained 14 bases not matched to a gene. CDR1 and CDR2 (germline): SQVTM, ANQGSEA. The CDR3 extends over 16 amino acids. The CDR3 spells CSVRQGGRGKDTEAFF. The CDR3, as DNA: TGCAGCGTCCGACAGGGGGGAAGGGGAAAGGACACTGAAGCTTTCTTT.

J is TRBJ2-1 and V is TRBV2; TRBD1 aligns across 8 bases. V trimming: 6 bases; J trimming: 0 bases; junction bases outside the gene matches: 4. The CDR3 totals 15 residues. Germline assignment: CDR1 SNHLY and CDR2 FYNNEI. The CDR3 is CASRGTGYSYNEQFF. Written as DNA, the CDR3 is TGTGCCAGCAGGGGGACAGGATACTCCTACAATGAGCAGTTCTTC.

The CDR3 region has the DNA TGTGCCAGCACGGGACAGGGGGAGGATGAAGCTTTCTTT. Amino acids: CASTGQGEDEAFF. The chain employs TRBV2 and TRBJ1-1, with 11 bases identical to TRBD1. The CDR3 has 13 residues. Per the germline V gene, CDR1 is SNHLY and CDR2 is FYNNEI. J gave up 7 bases and V 7 bases, and 5 bases lay outside the gene matches.

The rearrangement links TRBV7-9 to TRBJ1-2, with D possibly matching TRBD1 (6 bases). V lost 5 bases and J 4 bases, leaving 14 bases between the germline ends. This CDR3 has 14 residues. CDR1 and CDR2 from the germline V gene are SEHNR and FQNEAQ (reference sequence). CDR3 DNA sequence: TGTGCCAGCAGCCCTTGGGGGCAGACCTATGGCTACACCTTC. Protein product: CASSPWGQTYGYTF.

This clone was recorded once. The CDR3 loop reads CATTPPWSGIPYNEQFF. Written as DNA, the CDR3 is TGTGCCACCACACCCCCTTGGAGCGGGATCCCCTACAATGAGCAGTTCTTC. The chain uses TRBV7-6 and TRBJ2-1; TRBD2 aligns across 7 bases. The CDR3 sequence is 17 residues long. With V trimmed by 10 bases and J by 2 bases, 17 bases remained unmatched. Germline V gene data show CDR1 as SGHVS and CDR2 as FNYEAQ.

V gene TRBV28 combines with J gene TRBJ2-7; perhaps TRBD1 as D (7 bases). The CDR3 covers 13 residues. The V and J ends lost 2 bases and 6 bases respectively, with 11 bases between them. Germline CDR1 and CDR2: MDHEN and SYDVKM. CDR3 residues: CASSLVRGVEQYF. The CDR3 nucleotides read TGTGCCAGCAGTTTAGTCAGGGGGGTCGAGCAGTACTTC.

The chain links TRBV7-9 to TRBJ2-7; TRBD1 aligns across 9 bases. The CDR3 is 15 residues long. Germline trimming cut 4 bases from V and 6 bases from J; bases unmatched to any gene: 10. Germline CDR1 SEHNR, CDR2 FQNEAQ (reference sequence). The CDR3 sequence is CASSSTGQGPSEQYF. CDR3 coding DNA: TGTGCCAGCAGCTCCACGGGACAGGGCCCATCCGAGCAGTACTTC.

A remark on this clone: Other DNA variants within this sample encode the same CDR3. The chain combines TRBV2 with TRBJ2-1; no clear D gene. Germline V CDR1 and CDR2: SNHLY, FYNNEI. The CDR3 is made up of 10 amino acids. V was shortened by 3 bases and J by 7 bases, with 1 base between the two germline ends. CDR3 amino acids: CASSENEQFF. CDR3 DNA: TGTGCCAGCAGTGAGAATGAGCAGTTCTTC.

The J gene is TRBJ2-4, the V gene TRBV7-2; D is ambiguous. The germline gives CDR1 SGHTA, CDR2 FQGNSA. The CDR3 is 15 amino acids. V was shortened by 2 bases and J by 0 bases, with 8 bases between the two germline ends. The CDR3 DNA reads as TGTGCCAGCAGCTTAATTATTGGAGCCAAAAACATTCAGTACTTC. This codes for CASSLIIGAKNIQYF.

This chain uses TRBV19 with TRBJ2-3; D may be TRBD2 (6 bases). This CDR3 contains 15 residues. V was cut by 3 bases and J by 6 bases, with 16 bases left in between. The germline V gene encodes CDR1 LNHDA and CDR2 SQIVND (reference sequence). CDR3 sequence (DNA): TGTGCCAGTAGTATTGCGGGACTTACCGCGGATACGCAGTATTTT. Amino acids: CASSIAGLTADTQYF.

Comment on this clone: The sample holds other DNA sequences that translate to the same CDR3. The chain employs TRBV9 and TRBJ2-7; TRBD2 matches at 9 bases. Germline CDR1 reads SGDLS; CDR2 reads YYNGEE. The length of the CDR3 is 14 residues. The ends lost 0 bases at V and 4 bases at J; junction bases unmatched: 2. DNA of the CDR3: TGTGCCAGCAGCGTAGGTAGCGGGGGATACGAGCAGTACTTC. It encodes CASSVGSGGYEQYF.

V is TRBV6-5 and J is TRBJ2-5; 14 bases fit TRBD2. The V and J ends lost 10 bases and 4 bases, in that order; junction bases with no gene match: 2. CDR1 and CDR2 (germline): MNHEY, SVGAGI. The CDR3 has 13 residues. This CDR3 reads CATGTSGGETQYF. The CDR3 DNA reads as TGTGCCACAGGGACTAGCGGGGGAGAGACCCAGTACTTC.

This clone showed up just once. Other DNA sequences in this specimen translate into the identical CDR3. The V gene is TRBV4-1, the J gene TRBJ2-7; D possibly uses TRBD1 or TRBD2 (5 bases each). The CDR3 totals 14 residues. The germline gives CDR1 MGHRA, CDR2 YSYEKL. V dropped 1 base and J dropped 1 base, with 8 bases sitting between them. The CDR3 DNA reads TGCGCCAGCAGCCAAGTTGGGGGTTCCTACGAGCAGTACTTC. Translating gives CASSQVGGSYEQYF.

The gene calls are TRBV29-1 and TRBJ2-7; D gene uncertain. The CDR3 sequence is 12 residues long. The germline gives CDR1 SQVTM, CDR2 ANQGSEA. V was cut by 0 bases and J by 2 bases, with 5 bases left in between. The CDR3 is CSVEDPAYEQYF. The CDR3 coding sequence is TGCAGCGTTGAAGATCCTGCCTACGAGCAGTACTTC.

The chain uses TRBV6-1 and TRBJ2-5, with TRBD1 identical over 10 bases. Germline trimming cut 6 bases from V and 10 bases from J; bases unmatched to any gene: 8. This CDR3 region has 13 residues. The germline gives CDR1 MNHNS, CDR2 SASEGT. The CDR3 DNA reads TGTGCCAGCAGGGACAGGGGGGTCCCAGACCAGTACTTC. This translates into CASRDRGVPDQYF.

This clone was counted once. The chain uses TRBV10-2 and TRBJ1-1; the D is unclear. V lost 7 bases to trimming and J lost 11 bases, with 11 bases between them. This CDR3 comprises 10 residues. CDR1 is WSHSY and CDR2 is SAAADI in the germline V gene. This chain's CDR3 is CASMEGLAFF. The CDR3 nucleotides are TGCGCCAGCATGGAGGGATTGGCTTTCTTT.

The rearrangement links TRBV5-6 to TRBJ1-5; a possible D gene is TRBD1 (5 bases). The germline CDR1 and CDR2 sequences are SGHDT and YYEEEE. CDR3 size: 17 residues. Trimming removed 0 bases at V and 3 bases at J, with 16 bases between. DNA of the CDR3: TGTGCCAGCAGCTTGGGCAGGGAGAATATCAACAATCAGCCCCAGCATTTT. Protein product: CASSLGRENINNQPQHF.

CDR3 residues: CAWSAAKWTGEAGELFF. CDR3 in DNA: TGTGCCTGGAGTGCGGCTAAGTGGACAGGGGAAGCCGGGGAGCTGTTTTTT. The J gene is TRBJ2-2, the V gene TRBV30; TRBD1 matches at 9 bases. The CDR3 extends over 17 amino acids. The V gene end was trimmed by 1 base and the J gene end by 6 bases; junction bases not matched to a gene: 12. CDR1 is GTSNPN and CDR2 is SVGIG in the germline V gene (reference sequence).

This chain links TRBV4-3 with TRBJ1-2; no definite D call. The CDR3 runs to 16 residues. CDR1 LGHNA and CDR2 YSLEER come from the germline V gene. V was cut by 0 bases and J by 3 bases, with 14 bases left in between. CDR3 protein: CASSQEIPPLYYGYTF. Here the CDR3 DNA reads TGCGCCAGCAGCCAAGAAATCCCACCCCTCTACTATGGCTACACCTTC.

The chain joins TRBV7-2 to TRBJ2-3; 11 bases fit TRBD2. The CDR3 is 17 amino acids. Germline loops: CDR1 SGHTA, CDR2 FQGNSA. The V gene end was trimmed by 5 bases and the J gene end by 2 bases; junction bases not matched to a gene: 9. CDR3 coding DNA: TGTGCCAGCAGCCAACGGGGACTAGCGGAAATCACAGATACGCAGTATTTT. Amino acid sequence: CASSQRGLAEITDTQYF.

This chain uses TRBV6-5 with TRBJ1-1; tentatively, D is TRBD1 (5 bases). The V gene lost 2 bases and the J gene lost 5 bases, with 9 bases spanning the gap. Per the germline V gene, CDR1 is MNHEY and CDR2 is SVGAGI. This CDR3 spans 13 amino acids. As DNA, the CDR3 is TGTGCCAGCAGTTACAACCCAGGGACTGAAGCTTTCTTT. Its translation is CASSYNPGTEAFF.

This chain joins TRBV6-6 and TRBJ2-7; TRBD1 matches 8 bases. Germline V CDR1 and CDR2: MNHNY, SVGAGI (reference sequence). Unmatched junction bases numbered 8, after V lost 5 bases and J lost 2 bases. This CDR3 contains 15 residues. The CDR3 is CASSKYGQGPYEQYF. Here the CDR3 DNA reads TGTGCCAGCAGTAAATACGGACAGGGCCCCTACGAGCAGTACTTC.

This sequence joins TRBV5-8 and TRBJ2-3, with 10 nucleotides matching TRBD2. CDR1 is SGHTS and CDR2 is YDEGEE in the germline V gene. CDR3 size: 15 residues. Trimming at V came to 4 bases and at J to 0 bases, leaving 2 bases not matched to a gene. The CDR3 region has the DNA TGTGCCAGCAGCCGGACTAGCGGTAGCACAGATACGCAGTATTTT. This gives the protein CASSRTSGSTDTQYF.